Following are 15 T cell receptor beta chains from one sample sequenced in a study of T cells in Graves' hyperthyroidism and ophthalmopathy (dated by TCRdb to about 2019). Libraries came from multiplex PCR. The data were produced on an Illumina HiSeq 2000. The TCR beta CDR3 regions were amplified from RNA transcripts. For the first round of RT-PCR on the TCR CDR3, the HTBI primer set was used together with the Qiagen OneStep RT-PCR kit. TCRdb passed the public sequencing reads through fastp at Q25 and MiXCR, retaining productive beta sequences. Every CDR3 protein is listed once, alongside the most common genes and DNA of its rows. The sample contains approximately 640,000 distinct CDR3 sequences, 16% of them found a single time. Around 4% of the sample lies in the top ten. Sequencing used blood. These receptors were obtained from a woman under 40 with Graves' hyperthyroidism.

This clonotype was observed many times. CDR3: CASSSKGGSTEAFF. In DNA, the CDR3 is TGTGCCAGCAGCTCAAAGGGGGGGAGCACTGAAGCTTTCTTT. This chain connects TRBV11-3 to TRBJ1-1; D may be TRBD1 (6 bases). This CDR3 comprises 14 residues. Trimming removed 4 bases from V and 4 bases from J, with 13 bases in between. Germline V lookup: CDR1 SGHNT, CDR2 YENEEA.

This clonotype was counted between two and nine times. The rearrangement links TRBV6-5 to TRBJ2-3, with D perhaps matching TRBD1 or TRBD2 (6 bases each). The CDR3 is made up of 13 amino acids. The germline gives CDR1 MNHEY, CDR2 SVGAGI. V lost 2 bases, J lost 6 bases, and 9 bases lay in between. CDR3 sequence (DNA): TGTGCCAGCAGTTACGTGGGGGGCGATACGCAGTATTTT. Translating gives CASSYVGGDTQYF.

On this clonotype: Since the CDR3 does not end with the conserved phenylalanine or tryptophan, this likely comes from a read error. V usage is TRBV6-2 or TRBV6-3 and J usage is TRBJ2-1; 10 bases agree with TRBD1. This CDR3 comprises 14 residues. Germline CDR1 MNHEY, CDR2 SVGEGT. V gave up 6 bases and J gave up 8 bases; unmatched junction bases: 7. The CDR3, as DNA: TGTGCCAGCAGCCGGGACAGGGGTCAGCATGAGCAGTTCTGC. Its translation is CASSRDRGQHEQFC.

V is TRBV12-3 or TRBV12-4 and J is TRBJ1-3; D remains ambiguous. The V gene lost 6 bases and the J gene lost 0 bases, with 6 bases spanning the gap. The CDR3 is made up of 13 amino acids. As DNA, the CDR3 is TGTGCCAGCAGGGGTTACTCTGGAAACACCATATATTTT. Protein: CASRGYSGNTIYF.

This clonotype was seen at least ten times. The chain couples TRBV2 to TRBJ2-1; 8 bases fit TRBD2. V trimming: 6 bases; J trimming: 0 bases; junction bases outside the gene matches: 10. The CDR3 totals 17 residues. Germline V gene lookup returns CDR1 SNHLY and CDR2 FYNNEI. The chain's CDR3 is CASRWELAASSYNEQFF. The CDR3 coding sequence is TGTGCCAGCAGGTGGGAACTAGCGGCTAGCTCCTACAATGAGCAGTTCTTC.

The gene calls are TRBV7-3 and TRBJ2-1, with TRBD2 as a possible D gene (6 bases). The CDR3 covers 21 residues. Germline CDR1 is SGHTA and CDR2 is FQGTGA. Trimming left V 0 bases short and J 3 bases short, with 27 bases between. CDR3 in amino acids: CASSLTRGDGPTAGRYNEQFF. The CDR3 nucleotides are TGTGCCAGCAGCTTAACACGTGGGGACGGCCCGACGGCGGGACGCTACAATGAGCAGTTCTTC.

This sequence joins TRBV28 and TRBJ1-5; D possibly corresponds to TRBD1 (6 bases). Per the germline V gene, CDR1 is MDHEN and CDR2 is SYDVKM. V was clipped by 7 bases and J by 11 bases, with 18 bases between them. This CDR3 has 13 residues. CDR3 loop: CASKKQTGLAQHF. The CDR3 DNA reads TGTGCCAGCAAGAAGCAAACAGGGTTAGCCCAGCATTTT. Together with reference TRBV28 and TRBJ1-5, the CDR3 gives the full variable domain: DVKVTQSSRYLVKRTGEKVFLECVQDMDHENMFWYRQDPGLGLRLIYFSYDVKMKEKGDIPEGYSVSREKKERFSLILESASTNQTSMYLCASKKQTGLAQHFGDGTRLSIL.

This clonotype appeared a few times. The J gene is TRBJ2-3, the V gene TRBV13; the D gene is possibly TRBD2 (6 bases). Germline lookup yields CDR1 PRHDT and CDR2 FYEKMQ (reference sequence). V lost 1 base to trimming and J lost 2 bases, with 13 bases between them. CDR3 size: 16 residues. CDR3: CASSLEGGLFTDTQYF. The DNA for the CDR3 is TGTGCCAGCAGCTTAGAGGGAGGTCTCTTCACAGATACGCAGTATTTT. The full variable domain, with the rest looked up from reference TRBV13 and TRBJ2-3, is AAGVIQSPRHLIKEKRETATLKCYPIPRHDTVYWYQQGPGQDPQFLISFYEKMQSDKGSIPDRFSAQQFSDYHSELNMSSLELGDSALYFCASSLEGGLFTDTQYFGPGTRLTVL.

This clonotype was detected a few times. The chain employs TRBV3-1 and TRBJ2-2; 13 nucleotides agree with TRBD2. V dropped 0 bases and J dropped 0; count of bases not matched to a gene: 7. The V gene's germline CDR1 is LGHDT and CDR2 YNNKEL (reference sequence). There are 20 residues in the CDR3. CDR3 region: CASSQDGAGTSGANTGELFF. The CDR3 DNA follows: TGTGCCAGCAGCCAAGATGGGGCGGGGACTAGCGGGGCGAACACCGGGGAGCTGTTTTTT.

With regard to this clonotype: A much more abundant neighbour one base away suggests this may be a read error. The chain is built from TRBV28 and TRBJ1-4; 8 bases align to TRBD1. This CDR3 region has 13 residues. Germline CDR1 MDHEN, CDR2 SYDVKM. CDR3 amino acids: CAGSRTGHEKLFF. DNA of the CDR3: TGTGCCGGCAGTCGGACAGGGCACGAAAAACTGTTTTTT.

This clonotype was recorded at least ten times. This CDR3 reads CASSPKRISFDEQFF. The CDR3 DNA is TGTGCCAGCAGCCCCAAGCGTATAAGTTTCGATGAGCAGTTCTTC. The chain combines TRBV7-9 with TRBJ2-1; D remains unclear. The CDR3 is made up of 15 amino acids. The germline CDR1 and CDR2 sequences are SEHNR and FQNEAQ (reference sequence). V gave up 5 bases and J gave up 8 bases, with 19 bases separating them.

This clonotype was counted ten times or more. V gene TRBV11-3 combines with J gene TRBJ1-1; D unclear. Trimming took off 1 base at V and 7 bases at J, with 13 bases between the two ends. Germline CDR1 and CDR2: SGHNT and YENEEA. The CDR3 spans 14 residues. The CDR3 nucleotides read TGTGCCAGCAGCTTAGGTTATGGAGGGAGTGAAGCTTTCTTT. This codes for CASSLGYGGSEAFF. The full variable domain, its missing parts supplied by reference TRBV11-3 and TRBJ1-1, is EAGVVQSPRYKIIEKKQPVAFWCNPISGHNTLYWYLQNLGQGPELLIRYENEEAVDDSQLPKDRFSAERLKGVDSTLKIQPAELGDSAVYLCASSLGYGGSEAFFGQGTRLTVV.

This clonotype has a count of ten or more. The chain joins TRBV6-1 to TRBJ2-7, with TRBD2 as a possible D gene (6 bases). The ends were cut back, 7 bases at V and 3 bases at J, with 13 bases in the middle. The CDR3 spans 13 residues. Germline V gives CDR1 MNHNS, CDR2 SASEGT. CDR3 sequence: CASTYGGDYEQYF. CDR3 nucleotide sequence: TGTGCCAGCACCTACGGGGGAGACTACGAGCAGTACTTC.

A remark on this clonotype: This may come from a read error, since a much larger clone is one base off. V usage is TRBV30 and J usage is TRBJ2-2; 9 bases are a match to TRBD2. V lost 5 bases, J lost 5 bases, and 9 bases stayed unmatched. The CDR3 consists of 15 residues. Per germline, CDR1 GTSNPN and CDR2 SVGIG (reference sequence). The CDR3 here is CAWVPGLADTGELFF. CDR3 coding DNA: TGTGCCTGGGTACCGGGACTAGCAGATACCGGGGAGCTGTTTTTT.

In this sample, this clonotype turned up a few times. The chain combines TRBV19 with TRBJ1-5; tentatively, D is TRBD1 (6 bases). This CDR3 region has 17 residues. Germline loops: CDR1 LNHDA, CDR2 SQIVND (reference sequence). V dropped 7 bases and J dropped 0 bases, with 19 bases sitting between them. This chain's CDR3 is CASMRLGGQHSNQPQHF. CDR3 nucleotides: TGTGCCAGTATGAGGCTCGGAGGACAGCATAGCAATCAGCCCCAGCATTTT.